These 21 T cell receptor beta chains originate from one sample sequenced in a study of T cell responses to AZD1222 COVID-19 vaccine. Assay used: immunoSEQ multiplex PCR; TCRdb lists only in-frame clones, some missing. The sample lists roughly 250,000 clones; about 92% were seen once. This material consisted of peripheral blood, taken on day 0 of AZD1222 vaccination. Receptors were obtained from an adult in good health.

A single count supports this clone. The chain joins TRBV5-4 to TRBJ1-5; no firm D call. V lost 0 bases to trimming and J lost 7 bases, with 8 bases between them. The CDR3 consists of 13 residues. Germline CDR1 reads SGHNT; CDR2 reads YYREEE (reference sequence). The DNA of the CDR3 is TGTGCCAGCAGCTTGGAGGGCGGGCAGCCCCAGCATTTT. Encoded protein: CASSLEGGQPQHF.

The chain joins TRBV6-2 or TRBV6-3 to TRBJ2-5, with D perhaps TRBD2 (6 bases). The CDR3 runs 11 residues. V was pared by 6 bases and J by 9 bases, with 11 bases between. CDR1 and CDR2 from the germline V gene are MNHEY and SVGEGT. The CDR3, as DNA: TGTGCCAGCAGCCCGAGGGACTCCCAGTACTTC. Protein product: CASSPRDSQYF.

This chain links TRBV29-1 with TRBJ1-1; TRBD1 agrees at 9 bases. Germline CDR1 and CDR2: SQVTM and ANQGSEA. The CDR3 has 14 residues. Trimming took 2 bases from V and 2 from J; bases not matched to a gene: 3. The CDR3 is CSVERDRANTEAFF. DNA for the CDR3: TGCAGCGTTGAAAGGGACAGGGCTAACACTGAAGCTTTCTTT.

This rearrangement joins TRBV28 to TRBJ2-7; TRBD1 is a possible D gene (6 bases). Germline V gene sequence: CDR1 MDHEN, CDR2 SYDVKM. CDR3 length: 16 residues. Deletions cut 3 bases from V and 4 bases from J, with 19 bases between. The DNA for the CDR3 is TGTGCCAGCAGTTTTAAACGCCGGGACACAATATACGAGCAGTACTTC. Protein sequence: CASSFKRRDTIYEQYF.

The CDR3 loop is CASSSDVYEQYF. In DNA, the CDR3 is TGTGCCAGCAGCTCCGACGTCTACGAGCAGTACTTC. The gene calls are TRBV11-1 and TRBJ2-7; D is undetermined. Between the trimmed V and J ends, which lost 4 bases and 3 bases, there was a span of 7 bases. Germline V CDR1 and CDR2: SGHAT, FQDESV (reference sequence). The CDR3 spans 12 residues.

This rearrangement joins TRBV5-4 to TRBJ1-3; weak D call: TRBD1 (5 bases). CDR1 is SGHNT, CDR2 YYREEE, per germline (reference sequence). Deletions cut 4 bases from V and 4 bases from J, with 9 bases between. The CDR3 totals 13 residues. The CDR3 region has the DNA TGTGCCAGCAGCCGGGGGGACGGAAACACCATATATTTT. Translated, it gives CASSRGDGNTIYF.

The CDR3 reads CASSTGLAGSNTGELFF. The CDR3 DNA follows: TGCGCCAGCAGCACCGGACTAGCGGGATCGAACACCGGGGAGCTGTTTTTT. The chain employs TRBV5-1 and TRBJ2-2, with 12 bases identical to TRBD2. The CDR3 contains 17 residues. With 4 bases clipped from V and 0 bases from J, the junction kept 4 bases outside the gene matches. The germline gives CDR1 SGHRS, CDR2 YFSETQ.

The V gene is TRBV4-1, the J gene TRBJ2-7, with 7 bases fitting TRBD2. Germline assignment: CDR1 MGHRA and CDR2 YSYEKL. The CDR3 has 14 amino acids. With V trimmed by 0 bases and J by 7 bases, 6 bases remained unmatched. CDR3 nucleotides: TGCGCCAGCAGCCAAGATCCTAGCGGAAAGGAGCAGTACTTC. It encodes CASSQDPSGKEQYF.

This clone was picked up a small number of times. This chain uses TRBV5-6 with TRBJ2-7, with 7 bases that match TRBD1. Germline CDR1 is SGHDT and CDR2 is YYEEEE. CDR3 length: 14 amino acids. Germline trimming cut 4 bases from V and 7 bases from J; bases unmatched to any gene: 11. This CDR3 reads CASSPKDRVREQYF. In DNA form, the CDR3 reads TGTGCCAGCAGCCCTAAAGACAGGGTTCGGGAGCAGTACTTC.

Comment on this clone: Sequence at one end of the junction differs from germline and may be a read error. The rearrangement joins TRBV5-4 to TRBJ1-1, with a weak D call TRBD1 (5 bases). From germline, CDR1 is SGHNT and CDR2 YYREEE (reference sequence). The length of the CDR3 is 12 residues. CDR3 sequence: CASSLAAGTAEF. DNA of the CDR3: TGTGCCAGCAGCTTGGCCGCCGGGACGGCAGAGTTT.

CDR3 DNA sequence: TGTGCCAGCAGCGCCGGACAGGGCTATGGCTACACCTTC. This sequence encodes CASSAGQGYGYTF. The V and J genes are TRBV28 and TRBJ1-2; the match to TRBD1 covers 8 bases. Germline V lookup: CDR1 MDHEN, CDR2 SYDVKM. The CDR3 runs 13 residues. V trimming: 6 bases; J trimming: 4 bases; junction bases outside the gene matches: 4.

The chain's CDR3 is CASSMTGDNEQYF. CDR3 DNA: TGTGCCAGCAGCATGACAGGGGACAACGAGCAGTACTTC. V usage is TRBV7-6 and J usage is TRBJ2-7; 8 bases agree with TRBD1. V was clipped by 5 bases and J by 5 bases; unmatched bases: 5. Germline values: CDR1 SGHVS, CDR2 FNYEAQ. The CDR3 covers 13 residues.

CDR3 nucleotides: TGCGCCAGCAGCTCCCCCGGGACAGGGTGGTATGGCTACACCTTC. As protein: CASSSPGTGWYGYTF. The chain employs TRBV5-1 and TRBJ1-2; TRBD1 matches at 9 bases. V lost 3 bases, J lost 5 bases, and 8 bases stayed unmatched. The CDR3 sequence is 15 residues long. Germline V gene data show CDR1 as SGHRS and CDR2 as YFSETQ.

CDR3 DNA: TGTGCCAGCAGCCTCGGCAGGGCAGCTAACTATGGCTACACCTTC. Its protein is CASSLGRAANYGYTF. The rearrangement joins TRBV28 to TRBJ1-2; D perhaps matches TRBD1 (5 bases). V gave up 6 bases and J gave up 0 bases, with 14 bases separating them. The CDR3 runs 15 residues. The V gene's germline CDR1 is MDHEN and CDR2 SYDVKM.

The genes are TRBV7-2 and TRBJ2-7; D might be TRBD1 or TRBD2, each matching 5 bases. The germline gives CDR1 SGHTA, CDR2 FQGNSA. The CDR3 consists of 14 residues. The V gene lost 5 bases and the J gene lost 3 bases, with 14 bases spanning the gap. The CDR3 protein is CASSLGAGNYEQYF. DNA for the CDR3: TGTGCCAGCAGCCTCGGGGCAGGGAACTACGAGCAGTACTTC.

The chain is built from TRBV5-6 and TRBJ1-2; D might be TRBD1 (5 bases). The V gene's germline CDR1 is SGHDT and CDR2 YYEEEE. V was trimmed by 0 bases and J by 5 bases, leaving 11 bases between them. This CDR3 contains 14 residues. The CDR3 DNA reads TGTGCCAGCAGCTTGGCACGCAGGGAATATGGCTACACCTTC. The encoded protein is CASSLARREYGYTF.

This chain joins TRBV5-1 and TRBJ2-1, with a weak D call TRBD2 (5 bases). The V gene lost 2 bases and the J gene lost 5 bases, with 8 bases spanning the gap. The germline CDR1 and CDR2 sequences are SGHRS and YFSETQ. The CDR3 totals 13 residues. The CDR3 coding sequence is TGCGCCAGCAGCTTTGGACTGGACAATGAGCAGTTCTTC. This translates into CASSFGLDNEQFF.

J is TRBJ1-4 and V is TRBV25-1; 9 bases are a match to TRBD1. The junction had 7 bases not matched to a gene; V was cut back by 5 bases and J by 6 bases. CDR3 size: 15 residues. In germline, CDR1 is MGHDK, CDR2 SYGVNS. The CDR3 nucleotides read TGTGCCAGCAGTCCTCGACAGGGGGGGGATGAAAAACTGTTTTTT. It codes for CASSPRQGGDEKLFF. Supplemented by reference TRBV25-1 and TRBJ1-4, the full variable domain reads EADIYQTPRYLVIGTGKKITLECSQTMGHDKMYWYQQDPGMELHLIHYSYGVNSTEKGDLSSESTVSRIRTEHFPLTLESARPSHTSQYLCASSPRQGGDEKLFFGSGTQLSVL.

This chain links TRBV12-2 with TRBJ1-2. TRBV12-2 is a recognized pseudogene. The CDR3 is 15 amino acids. The CDR3 loop is CASRLLNGTPNGYTF. The CDR3 coding sequence is TGTGCAAGTCGATTACTTAATGGGACCCCTAACGGCTACACCTTC.

This rearrangement joins TRBV28 to TRBJ1-2, with 8 bases aligning to TRBD1. V was clipped by 7 bases and J by 4 bases; unmatched bases: 11. Germline CDR1 and CDR2: MDHEN and SYDVKM. The CDR3 has 15 amino acids. The CDR3 DNA is TGTGCCAGCAACCCCGGCAGGGGGCGGATCTATGGCTACACCTTC. It encodes CASNPGRGRIYGYTF.

The chain employs TRBV24-1 and TRBJ2-3, with 8 bases that match TRBD2. CDR3 length: 16 residues. The V gene's germline CDR1 is KGHDR and CDR2 SFDVKD. V gave up 5 bases and J gave up 3 bases; unmatched junction bases: 9. The CDR3 DNA reads TGTGCCACCAGTGCTCCCGGGGGGGTGGTAACAGATACGCAGTATTTT. It is translated as CATSAPGGVVTDTQYF.